This section outlines one T cell receptor beta chain sequence together with its context. The sample is drawn from a study of blood T cell repertoires in COVID-19. Overall study context: The United States, Italy and Spain supplied acute and convalescent COVID-19 samples. In each case, the material was cDNA or gDNA derived from T cells, B-cell-depleted T cells, or PBMCs.

Per the original data handling: Amplified reference gene primers provided the basis for estimating nucleated cell counts. Using immunoSEQ multiplex PCR, the repertoire was profiled, and TCRdb retains in-frame clones only, with some absent. Clonal size and the V and J genes are those of that table, whereas D and trimming came from the DNA. The table includes approximately 82,000 clones, about 86% detected once. CDR3 length: 15 amino acids. Germline V gene lookup returns CDR1 SGHTA and CDR2 FQGNSA. Trimming removed 7 bases from V and 1 base from J; junction bases left unmatched: 7. Sequencing was done on a sample of peripheral blood. The V and J genes are TRBV7-2 and TRBJ1-2, with TRBD1 identical over 9 bases. This sequence was found in a woman aged 60-70 years with acute or convalescent COVID-19. CDR3 coding DNA: TGTGCCAGCACCCCGGACAGGGGAGGTAACTATGGCTACACCTTC. Encoded protein: CASTPDRGGNYGYTF.